Included here is one T cell receptor beta chain sequence, with context. The target antigen is unknown. The CDR3 contains 16 residues. V was trimmed by 1 base and J by 0 bases, leaving 9 bases between them. Germline CDR1 PRHDT, CDR2 FYEKMQ (reference sequence). The data were taken from a study of T cell responses to AZD1222 COVID-19 vaccine. Whole-study context: Some second doses came at about 4 weeks and others at about 12 weeks; these were pooled.

Notes on the study in general: Repertoire sampling happened only post peak T cell response.

TCRdb's table, derived via immunoSEQ multiplex PCR, lists solely in-frame clones and lacks some. The sample includes more than 110,000 clones, roughly 89% of them seen just once. The clonotype comes from an adult in good health. This chain links TRBV13 with TRBJ2-2; tentatively, D is TRBD1 (5 bases). This material consisted of peripheral blood, taken on day 0 of AZD1222 vaccination. CDR3 nucleotides: TGTGCCAGCAGCTTAGCAGCGACAGCGAACACCGGGGAGCTGTTTTTT. Amino acid sequence: CASSLAATANTGELFF.